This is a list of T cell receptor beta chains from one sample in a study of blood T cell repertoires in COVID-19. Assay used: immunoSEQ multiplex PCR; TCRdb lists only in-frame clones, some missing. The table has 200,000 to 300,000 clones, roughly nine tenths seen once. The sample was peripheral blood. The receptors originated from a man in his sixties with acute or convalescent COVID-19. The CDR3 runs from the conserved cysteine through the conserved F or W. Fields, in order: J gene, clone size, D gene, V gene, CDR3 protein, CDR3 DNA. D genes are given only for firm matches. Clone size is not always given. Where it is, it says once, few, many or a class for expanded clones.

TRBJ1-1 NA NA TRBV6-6 CASSSTGYTEAFF TGTGCCAGCAGTTCAACAGGGTACACTGAAGCTTTCTTT
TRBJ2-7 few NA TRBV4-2 CASSQADEQYF TGTGCCAGCAGCCAAGCGGACGAGCAGTACTTC
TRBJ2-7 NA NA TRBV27 CASSLSGGGPYEQYF TGTGCCAGCAGTTTATCGGGGGGGGGCCCTTACGAGCAGTACTTC
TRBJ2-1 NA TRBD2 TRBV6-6 CASSRGQTSSNEQFF TGTGCCAGCAGTCGAGGCCAGACTAGCAGCAATGAGCAGTTCTTC
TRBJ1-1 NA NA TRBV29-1 CSVDQDIRNTEAFF TGCAGCGTTGATCAGGACATACGGAACACTGAAGCTTTCTTT
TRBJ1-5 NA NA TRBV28 CASSRRPRGNQPQHF TGTGCCAGCAGTCGACGCCCCAGGGGCAATCAGCCCCAGCATTTT
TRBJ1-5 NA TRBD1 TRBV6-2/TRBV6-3 CASSYSTGTGTHNQPQHF TGTGCCAGCAGTTACTCAACCGGGACAGGGACCCACAATCAGCCCCAGCATTTT
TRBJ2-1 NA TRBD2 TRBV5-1 CASSLAASGRAGVNNEQFF TGCGCCAGCAGCTTGGCGGCTAGCGGGAGGGCCGGTGTGAACAATGAGCAGTTCTTC
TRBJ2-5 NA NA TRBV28 CASSLRTPPETQYF TGTGCCAGCAGTTTACGGACTCCTCCAGAGACCCAGTACTTC
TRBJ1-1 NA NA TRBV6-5 CASTRAGWNTEAFF TGTGCCAGCACCCGGGCGGGGTGGAACACTGAAGCTTTCTTT
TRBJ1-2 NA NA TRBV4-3 CASSQDAGPLGYTF TGCGCCAGCAGCCAAGATGCAGGGCCCCTGGGCTACACCTTC
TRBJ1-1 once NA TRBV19 CASSNLGAPGRNTEAFF TGTGCCAGTAGCAATTTGGGGGCCCCGGGCCGGAACACTGAAGCTTTCTTT
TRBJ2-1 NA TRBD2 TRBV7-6 CASSFRLAGGESYNEQFF TGTGCCAGCAGCTTCAGGCTAGCGGGAGGGGAATCCTACAATGAGCAGTTCTTC
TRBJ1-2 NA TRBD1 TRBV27 CASSHLETGTAFHYGYTF TGTGCCAGCAGTCACCTGGAGACCGGGACAGCATTTCACTATGGCTACACCTTC
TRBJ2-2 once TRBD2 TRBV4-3 CASSQGLAGTNTGELFF TGCGCCAGCAGCCAAGGACTAGCGGGAACGAACACCGGGGAGCTGTTTTTT
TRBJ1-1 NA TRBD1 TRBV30 CAWSRTGGTEAFF TGTGCCTGGAGTAGGACAGGGGGAACTGAAGCTTTCTTT
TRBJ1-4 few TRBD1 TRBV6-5 CASNPETGRNEKLFF TGTGCCAGCAATCCTGAGACAGGGCGGAATGAAAAACTGTTTTTT
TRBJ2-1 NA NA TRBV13 CASSLGRTYNEQFF TGTGCCAGCAGCTTAGGGAGGACCTACAATGAGCAGTTCTTC
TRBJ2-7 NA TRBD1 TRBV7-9 CASSDRDRGKDEQYF TGTGCCAGCAGCGACCGGGACAGGGGGAAGGACGAGCAGTACTTC
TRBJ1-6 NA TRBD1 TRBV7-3 CASSLSGGKNSPLHF TGTGCCAGCAGCTTATCAGGGGGCAAAAATTCACCCCTCCACTTT
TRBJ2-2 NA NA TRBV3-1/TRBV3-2 CASSQRTDTGELFF TGTGCCAGCAGCCAACGGACAGACACCGGGGAGCTGTTTTTT
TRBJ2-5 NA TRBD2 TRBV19 CASSSRVAVAGAGETQYF TGTGCCAGTAGTAGCCGCGTCGCGGTAGCGGGAGCGGGGGAGACCCAGTACTTC
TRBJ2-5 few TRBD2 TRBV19 CASRAGLAGETQYF TGTGCCAGTAGGGCGGGACTAGCGGGAGAGACCCAGTACTTC
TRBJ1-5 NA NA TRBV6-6 CASSTGGADQPQHF TGTGCCAGCAGCACGGGGGGGGCGGATCAGCCCCAGCATTTT
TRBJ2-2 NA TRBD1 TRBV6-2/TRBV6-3 CASSYRDRTGELFF TGTGCCAGCAGTTACCGGGACAGGACCGGGGAGCTGTTTTTT
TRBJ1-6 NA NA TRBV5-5 CASRRQGFPLHF TGTGCCAGCAGGCGGCAGGGGTTTCCCCTCCACTTT
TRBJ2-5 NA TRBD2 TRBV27 CASSPRRASGSETQYF TGTGCCAGCAGCCCCCGTCGGGCTAGCGGGAGCGAGACCCAGTACTTC
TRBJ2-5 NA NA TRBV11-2 CASSLDRASETQYF TGTGCCAGCAGCTTAGACAGGGCTTCAGAGACCCAGTACTTC
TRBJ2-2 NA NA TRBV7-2 CASSLNGRRAGRLFF TGTGCCAGCAGCTTAAACGGACGGCGGGCGGGGCGGCTGTTTTTT
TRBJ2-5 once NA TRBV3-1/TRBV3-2 CASSHPYGETQYF TGTGCCAGCAGCCATCCTTACGGGGAGACCCAGTACTTC
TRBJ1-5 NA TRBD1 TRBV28 CASSMNRGRDQPQHF TGTGCCAGCAGCATGAACAGGGGGCGGGATCAGCCCCAGCATTTT
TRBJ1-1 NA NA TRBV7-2 CASSPSGRGNTEAFF TGTGCCAGCAGCCCGTCTGGACGGGGGAACACTGAAGCTTTCTTT
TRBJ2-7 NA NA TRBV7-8 CASSLEQGTHEQYF TGTGCCAGCAGCTTAGAACAGGGAACCCACGAGCAGTACTTC
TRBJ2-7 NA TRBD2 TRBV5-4 CASSLAPSGRADDEQYF TGTGCCAGCAGCTTGGCCCCTAGCGGGAGGGCCGACGACGAGCAGTACTTC
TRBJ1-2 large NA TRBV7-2 CASSLDPPLNYGYTF TGTGCCAGCAGCTTAGATCCACCACTTAACTATGGCTACACCTTC
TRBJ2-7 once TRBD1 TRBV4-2 CASSQETGGIYEQYF TGTGCCAGCAGCCAAGAAACAGGGGGCATCTACGAGCAGTACTTC
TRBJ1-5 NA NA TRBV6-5 CASSMDGINQPQHF TGTGCCAGCAGTATGGACGGGATCAATCAGCCCCAGCATTTT
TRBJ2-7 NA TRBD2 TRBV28 CASSSGLAGYEQYF TGTGCCAGCAGTTCGGGACTAGCAGGTTACGAGCAGTACTTC
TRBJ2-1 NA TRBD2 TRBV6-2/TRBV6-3 CASSSPMAGGWNEQFF TGTGCCAGCAGTTCCCCGATGGCGGGAGGTTGGAATGAGCAGTTCTTC
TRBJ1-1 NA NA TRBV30 CAWLANRENTEAFF TGTGCCTGGCTAGCCAATAGGGAGAACACTGAAGCTTTCTTT
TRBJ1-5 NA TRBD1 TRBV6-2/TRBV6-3 CASSSNRGENQPQHF TGTGCCAGCAGTTCAAACAGGGGCGAGAATCAGCCCCAGCATTTT
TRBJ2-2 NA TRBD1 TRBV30 CAWSSDRGGTGELFF TGTGCCTGGAGTTCGGACAGGGGTGGCACCGGGGAGCTGTTTTTT
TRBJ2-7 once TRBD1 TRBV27 CASSLGTGNYEQYF TGTGCCAGCAGTTTAGGGACAGGAAACTACGAGCAGTACTTC
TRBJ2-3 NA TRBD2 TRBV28 CASSTGGEGTDTQYF TGTGCCAGCAGCACCGGGGGGGAGGGCACAGATACGCAGTATTTT
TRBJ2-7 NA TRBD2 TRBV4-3 CASSSRELGEQYF TGCGCCAGCAGCTCGCGGGAGCTAGGCGAGCAGTACTTC
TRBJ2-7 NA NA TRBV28 CASTLAEESYEQYF TGTGCCAGCACCTTAGCGGAGGAGTCCTACGAGCAGTACTTC
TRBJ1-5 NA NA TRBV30 CAWSNRPGSSNQPQHF TGTGCCTGGAGCAACCGCCCGGGGAGTAGCAATCAGCCCCAGCATTTT
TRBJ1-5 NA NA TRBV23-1 CASSLPGYRRGHQPQHF TGCGCCAGCAGTCTCCCGGGATATAGGCGGGGACATCAGCCCCAGCATTTT
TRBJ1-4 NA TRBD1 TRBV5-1 CASSGGQGAATNEKLFF TGCGCCAGCAGCGGGGGACAGGGCGCTGCAACTAATGAAAAACTGTTTTTT
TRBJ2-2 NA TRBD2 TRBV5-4 CASSLGGLGFSGELFF TGTGCCAGCAGCTTGGGCGGACTAGGGTTTAGCGGGGAGCTGTTTTTT
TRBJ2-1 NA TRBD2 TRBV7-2 CASSSWRGEQFF TGTGCCAGCAGCTCCTGGCGGGGGGAGCAGTTCTTC
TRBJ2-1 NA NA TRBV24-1 CATSDTGLRGYEQFF TGTGCCACCAGTGACACAGGGCTGAGGGGGTATGAGCAGTTCTTC
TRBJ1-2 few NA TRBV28 CASSLVGDFPYGYTF TGTGCCAGCAGTTTAGTAGGGGATTTTCCCTATGGCTACACCTTC